The next 10 T cell receptor beta chains were all read from a single sample in a study of blood T cell repertoires in COVID-19. Clones were read by immunoSEQ multiplex PCR, and TCRdb kept only the in-frame ones, dropping some. The table lists some 48,000 clones, about nine tenths of them singletons. What was sequenced was peripheral blood. The receptors shown here come from a man in his sixties or seventies with acute or convalescent COVID-19.

The count of this clone is one. The chain uses TRBV2 and TRBJ1-6; no clear D. The CDR3 contains 16 residues. Per germline, CDR1 SNHLY and CDR2 FYNNEI. V lost 1 base and J lost 6, with 13 bases in between. CDR3 sequence: CASSEGVAGPNSPLHF. In nucleotides, the CDR3 is TGTGCCAGCAGTGAAGGGGTGGCAGGCCCTAATTCACCCCTCCACTTT.

The chain carries TRBV28 and TRBJ2-1; 8 positions match TRBD2. Germline values: CDR1 MDHEN, CDR2 SYDVKM. The V segment lost 5 bases and the J segment 0 bases; nucleotides outside the gene matches: 3. This CDR3 has 15 amino acids. CDR3 in amino acids: CASSPGGPSYNEQFF. Here the CDR3 DNA reads TGTGCCAGCAGTCCGGGGGGGCCCTCCTACAATGAGCAGTTCTTC.

This CDR3 reads CASSQGITGVGQGDLNTEAFF. CDR3 sequence (DNA): TGTGCCAGCAGCCAAGGGATAACGGGGGTTGGACAGGGGGATCTGAACACTGAAGCTTTCTTT. V usage is TRBV3-1 (or the pseudogene TRBV3-2) and J usage is TRBJ1-1; 10 bases map to TRBD1. The V gene end was trimmed by 1 base and the J gene end by 0 bases; junction bases not matched to a gene: 17. This CDR3 has 21 amino acids. Germline CDR1 reads LGHDT; CDR2 reads YNNKEL (reference sequence).

This chain links TRBV29-1 with TRBJ1-1; D is perhaps TRBD1 (5 bases). Germline V gene lookup returns CDR1 SQVTM and CDR2 ANQGSEA. CDR3 length equals 14 residues. V was pared by 6 bases and J by 4 bases, with 18 bases between. CDR3 residues: CSVSPGGVSTEAFF. The CDR3 nucleotides read TGCAGCGTGAGCCCCGGGGGGGTGAGCACTGAAGCTTTCTTT.

V and J are TRBV2 and TRBJ1-5; no clear D gene. The CDR3 loop spans 13 amino acids. Germline V gene sequence: CDR1 SNHLY, CDR2 FYNNEI. The germline V and J ends were trimmed by 8 bases and 4 bases, with 12 bases remaining between them. The CDR3 sequence: CASDGGGNQPQHF. The CDR3 DNA follows: TGTGCCAGCGACGGAGGTGGGAATCAGCCCCAGCATTTT. The whole variable domain, filled in from reference TRBV2 and TRBJ1-5, reads EPEVTQTPSHQVTQMGQEVILRCVPISNHLYFYWYRQILGQKVEFLVSFYNNEISEKSEIFDDQFSVERPDGSNFTLKIRSTKLEDSAMYFCASDGGGNQPQHFGDGTRLSIL.

The chain couples TRBV19 to TRBJ1-2; 8 bases are a match to TRBD1. J gave up 8 bases and V 5 bases, and 16 bases lay outside the gene matches. The CDR3 covers 16 residues. The V gene's germline CDR1 is LNHDA and CDR2 SQIVND (reference sequence). The CDR3 sequence is CASSLVRGQGYRGYTF. The DNA of the CDR3 is TGTGCCAGTAGTCTCGTCCGAGGACAGGGTTATCGGGGCTACACCTTC.

The chain combines TRBV4-2 with TRBJ2-7, with a possible D match to TRBD2 (5 bases). This CDR3 region has 15 residues. Germline lookup yields CDR1 LGHNA and CDR2 YNFKEQ. V was pared by 4 bases and J by 7 bases, with 20 bases between. CDR3 sequence reads: CASSLEAGSTGEQYF. CDR3 nucleotides: TGTGCCAGCAGCCTAGAGGCTGGGTCGACGGGGGAGCAGTACTTC.

V gene TRBV29-1 combines with J gene TRBJ1-5, with D uncertain. The CDR3 contains 14 residues. V lost 0 bases, J lost 3 bases, and 9 bases lay in between. Germline V gives CDR1 SQVTM, CDR2 ANQGSEA. The CDR3 here is CSVEDRGTNQPQHF. DNA for the CDR3: TGCAGCGTTGAAGATAGAGGTACCAATCAGCCCCAGCATTTT.

The V gene is TRBV30, the J gene TRBJ1-1; D ambiguous. The CDR3 is 13 amino acids. Per germline, CDR1 GTSNPN and CDR2 SVGIG (reference sequence). V was shortened by 5 bases and J by 4 bases, with 14 bases between the two germline ends. CDR3 nucleotides: TGTGCCTGGCTCCCCACTAAGGTCACTGAAGCTTTCTTT. Its translation is CAWLPTKVTEAFF.

The rearrangement uses TRBV14 and TRBJ2-1; TRBD1 aligns across 8 bases. In germline, CDR1 is SGHDN, CDR2 FVKESK. V lost 4 bases to trimming and J lost 6 bases; unmatched junction nucleotides: 8. The CDR3 covers 15 residues. The CDR3 bases are TGTGCCAGCAGCCGGACAGGGAAAGTGGGCAATGAGCAGTTCTTC. This codes for CASSRTGKVGNEQFF.